This T cell receptor beta chain was recovered during a study of T cell changes during pregnancy in multiple sclerosis. Assay used: immunoSEQ multiplex PCR; TCRdb lists only in-frame clones, some missing. The sample holds around 56,000 clones, roughly nine tenths seen once. The germline CDR1 and CDR2 sequences are SGHTA and FQGTGA. This CDR3 spans 13 amino acids. The V gene lost 5 bases and the J gene lost 2 bases, with 4 bases spanning the gap. This sequence joins TRBV7-3 and TRBJ1-6; no clear D gene. The sample consisted of CD4+ T cells from peripheral blood mononuclear cells, taken in the third trimester of pregnancy. The TCR comes from a female donor with multiple sclerosis, enrolled in a pregnancy study. The CDR3 loop is CASSPAYNSPLHF. The CDR3 coding sequence is TGTGCCAGCAGCCCGGCCTATAATTCACCCCTCCACTTT.